A selection of T cell receptor beta chains follows, all from one sample in a study of cytomegalovirus exposure and HLA in healthy donors. The data were produced by immunoSEQ multiplex PCR, yet TCRdb's version contains in-frame clones alone and is incomplete. The table records some 250,000 clones, about 80% of them present only once. Source material: PBMCs. The receptors shown here come from a woman aged 40 to 50 in good health and CMV-seropositive. CDR3s include the opening cysteine and the closing phenylalanine or tryptophan. Fields, in order: J gene, V gene, clone size, CDR3 protein. For some rows the clone size is stated as once, few or many, or as a class when expanded; others skip it.

>TRBJ1-4|TRBV18|once
CASSPEQGKEKLFF
>TRBJ2-3|TRBV4-3|once
CASSQAPGLAGHVRQYF
>TRBJ2-2|TRBV7-6|-
CASSLSRGANTGELFF
>TRBJ1-1|TRBV7-6|few
CASSLGGTGTNTEAFF
>TRBJ2-2|TRBV7-9|-
CASSFTGEGSTGELFF
>TRBJ2-2|TRBV7-9|-
CASSLARGGTGELFF
>TRBJ1-2|TRBV29-1|-
CSVGDRLFYGYTF
>TRBJ2-7|TRBV7-2|-
CASSASGTGYHEQYF
>TRBJ2-7|TRBV7-9|-
CATGDRSAYEQYF
>TRBJ2-3|TRBV11-2|once
CASSFSSGTDTQYF
>TRBJ2-5|TRBV6-5|-
CASSASRGQETQYF
>TRBJ1-6|TRBV27|-
CASSPGTGGSQPLHF
>TRBJ2-3|TRBV5-1|-
CASSLAGGMADTQYF
>TRBJ2-4|TRBV18|-
CASSPPVLDGPNIQYF
>TRBJ2-5|TRBV7-3|-
CASSRRPEIQETQYF
>TRBJ1-4|TRBV19|-
CASSTDRARWEKLFF
>TRBJ2-3|TRBV7-2|-
CASSVQAGLAGGQVDTQYF
>TRBJ1-1|TRBV5-1|once
CASSLVGGNTEAFF
>TRBJ2-2|TRBV30|-
CAWTPIADTGELFF
>TRBJ2-7|TRBV18|-
CASSTGLAGSYEQYF
>TRBJ1-2|TRBV11-2|-
CASSPGDRKSRGYTF
>TRBJ2-1|TRBV4-3|-
CASSQELAGTGSREQFF
>TRBJ2-2|TRBV5-1|-
CASSLGTEMNTGELFF
>TRBJ2-1|TRBV19|-
CASSMSGRAYNEQFF
>TRBJ2-7|TRBV4-3|once
CASSQGVAASVYEQYF
>TRBJ2-1|TRBV7-3|-
CASSLAGASYNEQFF
>TRBJ2-3|TRBV4-2|-
CASSQPDSTDTQYF
>TRBJ2-5|TRBV5-6|-
CASSLDRVETQYF
>TRBJ2-3|TRBV7-9|-
CASSPRGGALADTQYF
>TRBJ2-3|TRBV6-5|few
CASHTRGTSTDTQYF
>TRBJ2-7|TRBV2|-
CASISLAGAAEQYF
>TRBJ2-7|TRBV30|-
CAWRPGRGLHEQYF
>TRBJ1-2|TRBV6-6|-
CASSTLREANYGYTF
>TRBJ1-5|TRBV30|once
CAWRGTGEQPQHF
>-|TRBV5-1|-
CASSLGGQGYEQYF
>TRBJ1-5|TRBV6-5|-
CASSYILNQPQHF
>TRBJ1-1|TRBV7-2|-
CASSLELGANTEAFF
>TRBJ2-1|TRBV5-8|-
CASTRGTSGGAGHEQFF
>TRBJ2-5|TRBV5-1|-
CASSPTGGQETQYF
>TRBJ2-2|TRBV5-1|-
CASSPGTWAAGELFF
>TRBJ1-2|TRBV5-1|-
CASSPDRDGYTF
>-|TRBV6-1|-
CASTPGLAGHYEQYF
>TRBJ2-1|TRBV5-1|few
CASSLRDFTYNEQFF
>TRBJ1-4|TRBV30|once
CAWRGRGKLFF
>TRBJ2-7|TRBV10-1|-
CASSEYQGASYEQYF
>TRBJ2-1|TRBV7-2|-
CASSWDRSLGNEQFF
>TRBJ2-1|TRBV6-4|-
CASSDGQYNEQFF
>TRBJ2-1|TRBV10-1|-
CPRQGYNEQFF
>TRBJ2-5|TRBV7-9|-
CASSRGQTGIETQYF
>TRBJ2-2|TRBV11-2|-
CASSLGLSNTGELFF
>TRBJ2-3|TRBV15|few
CATSKGLAGASPSIYTQYF